The 18 T cell receptor beta chains below were found in one sample sequenced in a study of blood T cell repertoires in COVID-19. Clones were sequenced by immunoSEQ multiplex PCR, and TCRdb holds only the in-frame ones, with some missing. The sample includes 250,000 to 300,000 clones, approximately 85% of them seen just once. Sequencing input: peripheral blood. The receptors were gathered from a man over 45 with active or convalescent COVID-19.

V gene TRBV2 combines with J gene TRBJ2-5, with D hard to call. V was shortened by 3 bases and J by 0 bases, with 5 bases between the two germline ends. Germline CDR1 reads SNHLY; CDR2 reads FYNNEI. This CDR3 comprises 13 residues. The CDR3 protein is CASSESDQETQYF. In nucleotides, the CDR3 is TGTGCCAGCAGTGAGAGTGACCAAGAGACCCAGTACTTC.

The V gene is TRBV20-1, the J gene TRBJ1-2, with D unclear. The V end was cut by 3 bases, the J end by 7 bases, with 9 bases between. The CDR3 spans 11 residues. Germline CDR1 DFQATT, CDR2 SNEGSKA (reference sequence). For the CDR3, the DNA is TGCAGTGCTAGTGGGTCGCGTGGCTACACCTTC. As protein: CSASGSRGYTF.

The V call is TRBV9, the J call TRBJ2-3; D possibly corresponds to TRBD2 (6 bases). V was cut by 0 bases and J by 1 base, with 12 bases left in between. Germline values: CDR1 SGDLS, CDR2 YYNGEE. This CDR3 region has 16 residues. The CDR3 protein is CASSVVAVGGTDTQYF. The CDR3 bases are TGTGCCAGCAGCGTAGTAGCGGTGGGCGGCACAGATACGCAGTATTTT.

In its sample, this clone was seen once. V is TRBV3-1 (or the pseudogene TRBV3-2) and J is TRBJ1-1; the D gene is possibly TRBD1 (5 bases). The germline gives CDR1 LGHDT, CDR2 YNNKEL (reference sequence). Deletions cut 1 base from V and 2 bases from J, with 14 bases between. The CDR3 has 16 residues. The CDR3 DNA sequence: TGTGCCAGCAGCCAAGGCGGGGCAGGAACAAACACTGAAGCTTTCTTT. It specifies CASSQGGAGTNTEAFF.

The gene calls are TRBV4-2 and TRBJ1-2, with D possibly being TRBD1 (6 bases). The CDR3 is 15 amino acids. The germline gives CDR1 LGHNA, CDR2 YNFKEQ. Deletions cut 1 base from V and 0 bases from J, with 9 bases between. CDR3 DNA sequence: TGTGCCAGCAGCCAAGTACAGGGAACTAACTATGGCTACACCTTC. Its protein product is CASSQVQGTNYGYTF.

The genes are TRBV6-5 and TRBJ1-5; 10 bases fit TRBD1. Germline V gene sequence: CDR1 MNHEY, CDR2 SVGAGI. This CDR3 has 13 amino acids. The V segment lost 6 bases and the J segment 12 bases; nucleotides outside the gene matches: 8. The CDR3 region is CASRGTGEGFQHF. The CDR3 bases are TGTGCCAGCAGGGGGACAGGGGAAGGCTTCCAGCATTTT.

The CDR3 loop reads CASSLGPGYQETQYF. The CDR3 bases are TGTGCCAGCAGCTTGGGGCCGGGGTACCAAGAGACCCAGTACTTC. V usage is TRBV5-6 and J usage is TRBJ2-5, with TRBD2 as a possible D gene (5 bases). The CDR3 runs 15 residues. Trimming shortened V by 0 bases and J by 0 bases, and 9 bases separated the two germline ends. Germline V lookup: CDR1 SGHDT, CDR2 YYEEEE. The variable domain in full, completed from reference TRBV5-6 and TRBJ2-5, reads DAGVTQSPTHLIKTRGQQVTLRCSPKSGHDTVSWYQQALGQGPQFIFQYYEEEERQRGNFPDRFSGHQFPNYSSELNVNALLLGDSALYLCASSLGPGYQETQYFGPGTRLLVL.

This clone was counted many times. The genes are TRBV28 and TRBJ2-7, with D perhaps matching TRBD2 (7 bases). The CDR3 is 13 amino acids. The germline CDR1 and CDR2 sequences are MDHEN and SYDVKM. Trimming removed 6 bases from V and 0 bases from J, with 9 bases in between. The CDR3 here is CASRAGHSYEQYF. The CDR3 nucleotides read TGTGCCAGCAGAGCGGGACACTCCTACGAGCAGTACTTC.

This clone was seen more than once but under ten times. The chain joins TRBV7-2 to TRBJ1-3, with D possibly TRBD1 on 5 matching bases. With 3 bases removed from V and 3 bases from J, the gap between germline ends came to 12 bases. Germline V gene sequence: CDR1 SGHTA, CDR2 FQGNSA. The CDR3 has 15 amino acids. The CDR3 loop is CASSFEGTSGNTIYF. In nucleotides, the CDR3 is TGTGCCAGCAGCTTTGAGGGGACTAGTGGAAACACCATATATTTT.

V and J are TRBV29-1 and TRBJ2-2, with D possibly being TRBD1 (6 bases). The V end lost 7 bases, the J end lost 4 bases, and 13 bases lay between the germline ends. Germline assignment: CDR1 SQVTM and CDR2 ANQGSEA. This CDR3 has 13 residues. In nucleotides, the CDR3 is TGCAGCGCTACGACAGGCGCCACCGGGGAGCTGTTTTTT. It specifies CSATTGATGELFF.

The CDR3 DNA sequence: TGCGCCAGCGGCCAGACGGGAGGCGGCACAGATACGCAGTATTTT. Translated: CASGQTGGGTDTQYF. V and J are TRBV5-1 and TRBJ2-3; 7 bases are a match to TRBD2. The junction had 9 bases not matched to a gene; V was cut back by 7 bases and J by 1 base. This CDR3 contains 15 residues. The germline V gene encodes CDR1 SGHRS and CDR2 YFSETQ.

This rearrangement joins TRBV6-1 to TRBJ1-4; D perhaps matches TRBD1 (5 bases). The CDR3 loop spans 15 amino acids. The V and J ends lost 1 base and 8 bases respectively, with 14 bases between them. CDR1 is MNHNS, CDR2 SASEGT, per germline. The CDR3 DNA sequence: TGTGCCAGCAGTGAAGAGGTGGCAGGGAACGAAAAACTGTTTTTT. Protein sequence: CASSEEVAGNEKLFF.

In this sample, this clone turned up a few times. The chain joins TRBV5-4 to TRBJ2-1; D call uncertain. The germline V gene encodes CDR1 SGHNT and CDR2 YYREEE (reference sequence). This CDR3 contains 16 residues. The V end was cut by 4 bases, the J end by 0 bases, with 14 bases between. The CDR3 coding sequence is TGTGCCAGCAGCCCCTTTTTCGGTAGCTCCTACAATGAGCAGTTCTTC. This gives the protein CASSPFFGSSYNEQFF.

The J gene is TRBJ2-3, the V gene TRBV14, with D perhaps TRBD1 (5 bases). Per the germline V gene, CDR1 is SGHDN and CDR2 is FVKESK. The V gene lost 0 bases and the J gene lost 1 base, with 32 bases spanning the gap. CDR3 size: 23 residues. In nucleotides, the CDR3 is TGTGCCAGCAGCCAAGAATATCACGCAGCGCAGGGTGGGCTACCCAGGGGCACAGATACGCAGTATTTT. It encodes CASSQEYHAAQGGLPRGTDTQYF.

The chain employs TRBV15 and TRBJ1-4, with a possible D match to TRBD1 (5 bases). Trimming stripped 6 bases from V and 8 bases from J, with 13 bases between. The CDR3 is 13 amino acids. CDR1 and CDR2 from the germline V gene are LNHNV and YYDKDF (reference sequence). The CDR3 nucleotides read TGTGCCACCAGGACAGTCGGTGAAGAAAAACTGTTTTTT. Its translation: CATRTVGEEKLFF.

This rearrangement joins TRBV6-2 or TRBV6-3 to TRBJ1-1; TRBD1 might be the D (5 bases). V was trimmed by 1 base and J by 0 bases, leaving 9 bases between them. The CDR3 totals 15 residues. Germline V gene sequence: CDR1 MNHEY, CDR2 SVGEGT. CDR3 region: CASSYYGGMNTEAFF. CDR3 DNA sequence: TGTGCCAGCAGTTACTATGGGGGGATGAACACTGAAGCTTTCTTT.

The rearrangement links TRBV29-1 to TRBJ1-1, with D uncertain. The germline V gene encodes CDR1 SQVTM and CDR2 ANQGSEA. CDR3 size: 13 residues. Trimming took 2 bases from V and 10 from J, leaving 17 bases between them. The DNA of the CDR3 is TGCAGCGTTGAAATGCGGTTTAGGTTGGGAGCTTTCTTT. Translating it yields CSVEMRFRLGAFF.

J is TRBJ2-3 and V is TRBV4-2; D gene ambiguous. The CDR3 has 14 amino acids. V lost 0 bases to trimming and J lost 3 bases, with 7 bases between them. Germline V CDR1 and CDR2: LGHNA, YNFKEQ. Here the CDR3 DNA reads TGTGCCAGCAGCCAAGATGGTAGTACAGATACGCAGTATTTT. Its protein product is CASSQDGSTDTQYF.